The T cell receptor beta chain described here comes from a study of shared clonotypes between healthy human individuals. General observations from the study: Expectations were that clonotype sharing among donors would be affected by sequencing depth.

The donors, healthy adults who were HIV-negative, had experienced no recent acute infections or vaccinations. Per the study methods: There were no quality scores in the junction-only immunoSEQ sequences, so filtering differed. Generated by immunoSEQ multiplex PCR, the TCRdb table keeps only in-frame clones and is missing some. Clonal size and the V and J genes are those of that table, whereas D and trimming came from the DNA. Of around 750,000 clones listed, approximately 79% are singletons. This clone appeared a single time. What it binds is unknown. The sequencing sample was made of memory CD4+ T cells sorted from blood. Noted subset: CD45RA-negative fraction. This clonotype was obtained from a woman in her 30s in good health.

Here the CDR3 reads CASSPYGVKEQFF. CDR3 in DNA: TGTGCCAGCAGCCCCTACGGGGTTAAGGAGCAGTTCTTC. V gene TRBV7-7 combines with J gene TRBJ2-1, with D possibly TRBD2 on 5 matching bases. V lost 5 bases and J lost 10, with 15 bases in between. This CDR3 has 13 residues. Germline values: CDR1 SSHAT, CDR2 FNYEAQ (reference sequence).